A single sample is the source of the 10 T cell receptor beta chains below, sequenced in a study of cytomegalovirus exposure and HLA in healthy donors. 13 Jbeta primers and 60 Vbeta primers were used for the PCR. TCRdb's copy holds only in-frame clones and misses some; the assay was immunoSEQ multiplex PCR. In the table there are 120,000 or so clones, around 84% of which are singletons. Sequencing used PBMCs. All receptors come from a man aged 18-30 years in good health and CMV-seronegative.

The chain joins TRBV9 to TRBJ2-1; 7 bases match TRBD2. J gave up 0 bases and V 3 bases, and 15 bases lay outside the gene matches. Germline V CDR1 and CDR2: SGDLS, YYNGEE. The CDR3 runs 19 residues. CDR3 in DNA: TGTGCCAGCAGCGACCCAGATATGCCGGGGGGAACCTCCTACAATGAGCAGTTCTTC. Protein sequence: CASSDPDMPGGTSYNEQFF.

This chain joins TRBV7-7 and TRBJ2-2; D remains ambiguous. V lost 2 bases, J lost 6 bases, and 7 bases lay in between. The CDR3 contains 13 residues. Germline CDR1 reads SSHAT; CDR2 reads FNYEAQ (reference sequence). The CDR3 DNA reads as TGTGCCAGCAGCTTAATCGAGGCCGGGGAGCTGTTTTTT. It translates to CASSLIEAGELFF.

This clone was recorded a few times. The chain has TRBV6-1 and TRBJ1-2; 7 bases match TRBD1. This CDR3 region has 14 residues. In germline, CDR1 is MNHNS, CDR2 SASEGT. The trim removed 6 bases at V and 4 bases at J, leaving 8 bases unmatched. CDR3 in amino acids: CASSLPTGPYGYTF. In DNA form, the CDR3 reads TGTGCCAGCAGCCTTCCGACAGGGCCCTATGGCTACACCTTC.

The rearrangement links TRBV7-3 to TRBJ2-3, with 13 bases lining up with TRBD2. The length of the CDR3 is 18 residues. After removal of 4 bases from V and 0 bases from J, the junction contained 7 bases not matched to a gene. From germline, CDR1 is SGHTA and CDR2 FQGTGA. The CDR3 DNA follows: TGTGCCAGCAGCTCCCGGACTAGCGGGAGCCCTAGCACAGATACGCAGTATTTT. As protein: CASSSRTSGSPSTDTQYF.

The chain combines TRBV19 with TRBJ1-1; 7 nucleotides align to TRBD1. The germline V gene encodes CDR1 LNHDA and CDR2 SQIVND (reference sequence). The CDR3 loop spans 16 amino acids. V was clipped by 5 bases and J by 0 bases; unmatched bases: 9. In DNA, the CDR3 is TGTGCCAGTAGTCTAGGGACAGTCCTCATGAACACTGAAGCTTTCTTT. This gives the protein CASSLGTVLMNTEAFF. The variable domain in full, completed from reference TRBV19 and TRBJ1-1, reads DGGITQSPKYLFRKEGQNVTLSCEQNLNHDAMYWYRQDPGQGLRLIYYSQIVNDFQKGDIAEGYSVSREKKESFPLTVTSAQKNPTAFYLCASSLGTVLMNTEAFFGQGTRLTVV.

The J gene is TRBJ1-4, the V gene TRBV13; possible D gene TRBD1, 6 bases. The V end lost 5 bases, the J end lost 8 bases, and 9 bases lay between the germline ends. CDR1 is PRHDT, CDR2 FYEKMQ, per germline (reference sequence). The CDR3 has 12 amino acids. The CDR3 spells CASSLQGEKLFF. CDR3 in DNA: TGTGCCAGCAGCCTTCAGGGGGAAAAACTGTTTTTT.

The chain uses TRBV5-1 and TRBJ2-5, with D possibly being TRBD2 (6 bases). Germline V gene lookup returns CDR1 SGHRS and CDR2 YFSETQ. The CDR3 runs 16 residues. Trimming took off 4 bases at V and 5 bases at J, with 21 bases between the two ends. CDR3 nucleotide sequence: TGCGCCAGCAGCGCGAACCGGGACTGGGGTCGGGAGACCCAGTACTTC. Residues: CASSANRDWGRETQYF.

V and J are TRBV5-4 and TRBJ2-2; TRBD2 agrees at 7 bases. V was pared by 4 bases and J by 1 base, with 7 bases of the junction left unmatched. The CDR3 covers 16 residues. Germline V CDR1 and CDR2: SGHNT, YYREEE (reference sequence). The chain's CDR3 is CASSPSKRGNTGELFF. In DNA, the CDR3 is TGTGCCAGCAGCCCGAGCAAGCGGGGGAACACCGGGGAGCTGTTTTTT. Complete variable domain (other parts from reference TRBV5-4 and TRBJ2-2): ETGVTQSPTHLIKTRGQQVTLRCSSQSGHNTVSWYQQALGQGPQFIFQYYREEENGRGNFPPRFSGLQFPNYSSELNVNALELDDSALYLCASSPSKRGNTGELFFGEGSRLTVL.

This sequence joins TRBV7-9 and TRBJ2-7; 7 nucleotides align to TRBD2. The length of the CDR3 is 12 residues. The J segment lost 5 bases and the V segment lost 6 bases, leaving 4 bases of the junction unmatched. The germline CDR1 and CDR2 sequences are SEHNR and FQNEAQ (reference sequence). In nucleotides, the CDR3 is TGTGCCAGCAGTGGGGGGGTAGACGAGCAGTACTTC. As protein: CASSGGVDEQYF.

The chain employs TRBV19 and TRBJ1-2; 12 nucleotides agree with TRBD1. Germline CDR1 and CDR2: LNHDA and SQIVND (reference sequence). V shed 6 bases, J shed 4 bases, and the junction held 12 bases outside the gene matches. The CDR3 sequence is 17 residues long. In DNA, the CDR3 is TGTGCCAGTAGCGCCGGCGGGACAGGGGGCGCGATCTATGGCTACACCTTC. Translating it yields CASSAGGTGGAIYGYTF.